Listed below are T cell receptor beta chains from one sample, sequenced in a study of CD8 T cells in ankylosing spondylitis. TCRdb re-analysed the 5' RACE reads in MiXCR, keeping a single row per CDR3 protein. The table records around 540,000 distinct CDR3 sequences, about 12% of them present only once. Input material: blood, either unsorted or a sorted T cell fraction (not recorded which). These receptors were collected from a male donor with ankylosing spondylitis. CDR3s include the opening cysteine and the closing phenylalanine or tryptophan. D genes are given only for firm matches. For some rows the clone size is stated as once, few or many, or as a class when expanded; others skip it.

CDR3 length	V gene	clone size	J gene	D gene	CDR3 DNA	CDR3 protein
14	TRBV28	few	TRBJ1-6	.	TGTGCCAGCAGGGGTCCTGCCGGTAATTCACCCCTCCACTTT	CASRGPAGNSPLHF
15	TRBV27	few	TRBJ1-2	.	TGTGCCAGCAGTTTCGACTCGACACGTAACTATGGCTACACCTTC	CASSFDSTRNYGYTF
15	TRBV5-1	few	TRBJ2-5	.	TGCGCCAGCAGCTGGGGGGGGGCTGAGCAAGAGACCCAGTACTTC	CASSWGGAEQETQYF
13	TRBV11-3	once	TRBJ1-1	.	TGTGCCAGCAGCTTCGGCATTCAGACTGAAGCTTTCTTT	CASSFGIQTEAFF
16	TRBV12-3/TRBV12-4	.	TRBJ1-3	.	TGTGCCAGCAGTCAAATGACACGGATCTCTGGAAACACCATATATTTT	CASSQMTRISGNTIYF
15	TRBV5-1	few	TRBJ2-3	TRBD2	TGCGCCAGCAGGATGACTAGCACGGGCACAGATACGCAGTATTTT	CASRMTSTGTDTQYF
16	TRBV5-1	few	TRBJ2-7	TRBD2	TGCGCCAGCAGCCTGGAGCCTAGCGGCCGATCCTACGAGCAGTACTTC	CASSLEPSGRSYEQYF
16	TRBV12-3/TRBV12-4	many	TRBJ2-2	.	TGTGCCAGCATTCAAAGGGCAGGGTTAAACACCGGGGAGCTGTTTTTT	CASIQRAGLNTGELFF
14	TRBV5-5	.	TRBJ2-7	.	TGTGCCAGCAGCCCCCACAGGGACTACTACGAGCAGTACTTC	CASSPHRDYYEQYF
15	TRBV5-1	few	TRBJ2-3	.	TGCGCCAGCACCCCGGTTGGAGCGGACACGACCACGCAGTATTTT	CASTPVGADTTTQYF
13	TRBV7-9	few	TRBJ2-1	.	TGTGCCAGCAGCTTACCCGGGACTTTTGAGCAGTTCTTC	CASSLPGTFEQFF
14	TRBV5-1	few	TRBJ2-5	TRBD1	TGCGCCAGCAGACGGGACAGGGTCCAAGAGACCCAGTACTTC	CASRRDRVQETQYF
15	TRBV7-2	.	TRBJ2-1	TRBD1	TGTGCCAGCAGCTACCGGGACAGCTCCTACAATGAGCAGTTCTTC	CASSYRDSSYNEQFF
15	TRBV10-3	few	TRBJ2-3	.	TGTGCCATCAGTACGACCCAGGGTAGTCATAGTAAGCAGTATTTT	CAISTTQGSHSKQYF
14	TRBV12-3/TRBV12-4	few	TRBJ1-1	.	TGTGCCAGCAGGTACGCAGGAGCGAACACTGAAGCTTTCTTT	CASRYAGANTEAFF
16	TRBV5-1	few	TRBJ1-6	.	TGCGCCAGCAGCCCCGGAGGCAGGGTAGATAATTCACCCCTCCACTTT	CASSPGGRVDNSPLHF
18	TRBV11-2	few	TRBJ2-5	TRBD2	TGTGCCAGCAGCTTAGATAGGGCCCGGGGAGGGATCCTAGAGACCCAGTACTTC	CASSLDRARGGILETQYF
16	TRBV2	.	TRBJ1-5	.	TGTGCCAGCAAAGAAAGGGACCAAGGAAGCCCGAAGCCCCAGCATTTT	CASKERDQGSPKPQHF